Shown below are 7 T cell receptor beta chains from a single sample sequenced in a study of response to subunit inactivated influenza vaccine. TCRdb passed the RT-PCR reads through MiXCR, listing each CDR3 protein once. Of hundreds of thousands of distinct CDR3 sequences detected, 11% appear once; the ten largest clones hold approximately 11%. This same sample was also part of a study on T cells expressing NK-cell markers. This second study notes: As the method of synthesis, 5'RACE template switching with UMIs yielded TCR beta cDNA.

This material consisted of PBMCs from blood, taken on the day of vaccination. These receptors were obtained from a man aged 50 to 60 who received an inactivated influenza vaccine.

J is TRBJ1-1 and V is TRBV4-2; D gene ambiguous. V was pared by 2 bases and J by 4 bases, with 5 bases between. This CDR3 has 12 amino acids. The germline V gene encodes CDR1 LGHNA and CDR2 YNFKEQ. The CDR3 nucleotides read TGTGCCAGCAGCCAATCAGGCACTGAAGCTTTCTTT. Residues: CASSQSGTEAFF.

This clonotype was counted a few times. V and J are TRBV4-3 and TRBJ2-1, with D unclear. This CDR3 spans 17 amino acids. V shed 3 bases and J shed 7 bases, with 22 bases lying between them. CDR1 is LGHNA, CDR2 YSLEER, per germline. Here the CDR3 reads CASSQSRVRVSKNEQFF. DNA for the CDR3: TGCGCCAGCAGCCAGTCCCGGGTTCGAGTCTCGAAGAATGAGCAGTTCTTC.

This clonotype was counted a few times. The V call is TRBV10-3, the J call TRBJ2-1; 13 positions match TRBD2. CDR1 is ENHRY, CDR2 SYGVKD, per germline. The V and J ends lost 4 bases and 0 bases, in that order; junction bases with no gene match: 15. There are 21 residues in the CDR3. CDR3 sequence (DNA): TGTGCCATCAGTGGTGGAAGGACCCGGACTAGCGGGAGTGGCTCCTACAATGAGCAGTTCTTC. Its translation: CAISGGRTRTSGSGSYNEQFF.

This clonotype has just a few counts. This chain joins TRBV3-1 and TRBJ2-7; D is unresolved. In germline, CDR1 is LGHDT, CDR2 YNNKEL (reference sequence). V was clipped by 3 bases and J by 3 bases, with 9 bases between them. There are 13 residues in the CDR3. CDR3 in DNA: TGTGCCAGCAGCCAGCTTCCAGACTACGAGCAGTACTTC. Its protein product is CASSQLPDYEQYF.

The chain joins TRBV7-9 to TRBJ2-2; 11 positions agree with TRBD2. Germline-derived CDR1 and CDR2 are SEHNR and FQNEAQ (reference sequence). V lost 7 bases to trimming and J lost 5 bases; unmatched junction nucleotides: 3. This CDR3 spans 14 amino acids. The CDR3 loop is CASIASGRTGELFF. CDR3 sequence (DNA): TGTGCCAGCATCGCTAGCGGGAGGACCGGGGAGCTGTTTTTT.

This clonotype was seen only a few times. The gene calls are TRBV5-6 and TRBJ2-1, with 9 bases lining up with TRBD1. This CDR3 contains 14 residues. The germline CDR1 and CDR2 sequences are SGHDT and YYEEEE. V gave up 4 bases and J gave up 6 bases; unmatched junction bases: 5. CDR3 loop: CASSDGQGRNEQFF. CDR3 DNA: TGTGCCAGCAGCGACGGACAGGGGCGCAATGAGCAGTTCTTC.

V and J are TRBV20-1 and TRBJ1-2; 11 nucleotides line up with TRBD1. The length of the CDR3 is 16 residues. CDR1 DFQATT and CDR2 SNEGSKA come from the germline V gene (reference sequence). The J segment lost 7 bases and the V segment lost 6 bases, leaving 16 bases of the junction unmatched. The CDR3 reads CSAPVRDRGSYGGYTF. CDR3 sequence (DNA): TGCAGTGCCCCAGTCCGGGACAGGGGGTCGTACGGTGGCTACACCTTC.